Below, 10 T cell receptor beta chains from the same sample are listed, as sequenced in a study of shared clonotypes between healthy human individuals. Produced via immunoSEQ multiplex PCR; TCRdb's table is partial and in-frame only. Here the sample spans about 380,000 clones, approximately 97% being singletons. Sequenced input: memory CD8+ T cells sorted from blood. The subset was: CD45RO+ cells pooled with CCR7-negative TemRA cells. The receptors were gathered from a man aged 30-40 years in good health.

With respect to this clone: At one boundary the junction diverges from the germline segment, which might be a read error. This chain joins TRBV10-3 and TRBJ1-5; 8 bases agree with TRBD1. CDR3 size: 14 residues. In germline, CDR1 is ENHRY, CDR2 SYGVKD. This CDR3 is CVIGTGYSNQPQHF. The CDR3 coding sequence is TGTGTCATCGGGACAGGATATAGCAATCAGCCCCAGCATTTT.

J is TRBJ2-1 and V is TRBV5-1; 8 positions agree with TRBD2. Looked up from germline, CDR1 is SGHRS and CDR2 is YFSETQ. The trim removed 10 bases at V and 0 bases at J, leaving 6 bases unmatched. The CDR3 is 14 amino acids. The CDR3 spells CADTSGSSYNEQFF. CDR3 nucleotide sequence: TGCGCCGACACAAGCGGGAGCTCCTACAATGAGCAGTTCTTC.

The chain combines TRBV9 with TRBJ2-5, with a weak D call TRBD1 (5 bases). V was pared by 0 bases and J by 1 base, with 13 bases between. This CDR3 region has 16 residues. Germline V gene sequence: CDR1 SGDLS, CDR2 YYNGEE. Here the CDR3 DNA reads TGTGCCAGCAGCGTAGAAGGGGATTTGGGCCAAGAGACCCAGTACTTC. Translated, it gives CASSVEGDLGQETQYF.

This sequence joins TRBV19 and TRBJ2-1, with D tentatively TRBD1 (5 bases). V lost 4 bases and J lost 4, with 11 bases in between. This CDR3 region has 14 residues. Germline loops: CDR1 LNHDA, CDR2 SQIVND (reference sequence). CDR3 sequence: CASSSTGLYNEQFF. CDR3 in DNA: TGTGCCAGTAGTAGTACAGGCTTGTACAATGAGCAGTTCTTC.

This sequence joins TRBV5-6 and TRBJ2-2; 9 positions match TRBD2. The CDR3 loop spans 17 amino acids. V shed 2 bases and J 0 bases; nucleotides not matched to a gene: 5. Germline CDR1 and CDR2: SGHDT and YYEEEE. The CDR3 DNA follows: TGTGCCAGCAGCTTTAGGTCTAGCGGGACGAACACCGGGGAGCTGTTTTTT. Encoded protein: CASSFRSSGTNTGELFF.

The rearrangement links TRBV2 to TRBJ2-7; D gene unclear. The CDR3 is 13 amino acids. From germline, CDR1 is SNHLY and CDR2 FYNNEI. V lost 5 bases and J lost 2, with 10 bases in between. CDR3 protein: CASSFRATYEQYF. The DNA of the CDR3 is TGTGCCAGCAGTTTTAGGGCGACCTACGAGCAGTACTTC.

J is TRBJ2-7 and V is TRBV6-1; tentatively, D is TRBD1 or TRBD2 (5 bases each). The CDR3 runs to 14 residues. Trimming removed 5 bases from V and 3 bases from J, with 14 bases in between. Germline V gene sequence: CDR1 MNHNS, CDR2 SASEGT. CDR3 sequence reads: CASSPGPRGYEQYF. The CDR3 DNA follows: TGTGCCAGCAGTCCGGGACCCCGAGGCTACGAGCAGTACTTC.

The CDR3 coding sequence is TGTGCCAGCGGGAAATTTGAGGGCACTGAAGCTTTCTTT. Its protein is CASGKFEGTEAFF. V usage is TRBV9 and J usage is TRBJ1-1, with D unclear. Trimming removed 7 bases from V and 4 bases from J, with 14 bases in between. CDR1 and CDR2 from the germline V gene are SGDLS and YYNGEE. The CDR3 is made up of 13 amino acids.

The chain carries TRBV5-1 and TRBJ2-3; 12 nucleotides agree with TRBD2. This CDR3 comprises 19 residues. From germline, CDR1 is SGHRS and CDR2 YFSETQ. J gave up 2 bases and V 1 base, and 11 bases lay outside the gene matches. The chain's CDR3 is CASSLRLPSGRASTDTQYF. The DNA of the CDR3 is TGCGCCAGCAGCTTGAGGTTGCCTAGCGGGAGGGCTTCCACAGATACGCAGTATTTT.

The chain uses TRBV19 and TRBJ1-1; D perhaps matches TRBD1 (5 bases). The CDR3 totals 15 residues. Germline assignment: CDR1 LNHDA and CDR2 SQIVND (reference sequence). Trimming stripped 5 bases from V and 1 base from J, with 14 bases between. CDR3 loop: CASSLSGTGNTEAFF. For the CDR3, the DNA is TGTGCCAGTAGTCTCTCCGGGACGGGGAACACTGAAGCTTTCTTT.